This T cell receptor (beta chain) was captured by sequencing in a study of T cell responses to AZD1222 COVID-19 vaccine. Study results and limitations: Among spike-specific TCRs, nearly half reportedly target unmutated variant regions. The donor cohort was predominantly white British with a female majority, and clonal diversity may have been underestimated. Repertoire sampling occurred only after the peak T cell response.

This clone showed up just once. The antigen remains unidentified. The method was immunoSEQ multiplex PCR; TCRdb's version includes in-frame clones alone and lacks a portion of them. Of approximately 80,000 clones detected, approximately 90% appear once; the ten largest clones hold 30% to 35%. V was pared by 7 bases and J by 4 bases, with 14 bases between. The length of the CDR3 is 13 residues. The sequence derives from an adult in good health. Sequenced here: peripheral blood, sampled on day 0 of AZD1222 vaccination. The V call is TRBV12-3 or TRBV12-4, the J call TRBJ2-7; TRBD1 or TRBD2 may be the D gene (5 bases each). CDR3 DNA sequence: TGTGCCAGCAACCGGGACCCTAGATACGAGCAGTACTTC. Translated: CASNRDPRYEQYF.